A single T cell receptor beta chain is shown here with its context. This record comes from a study of blood T cell repertoires in COVID-19. TCRdb keeps only in-frame clones here, not all; method: immunoSEQ multiplex PCR. The repertoire consists of more than 95,000 clones, with over 75% occurring once and the leading ten covering roughly 2%. From germline, CDR1 is MNHEY and CDR2 SVGEGT. CDR3 length: 16 residues. V trimming: 7 bases; J trimming: 2 bases; junction bases outside the gene matches: 14. This clonotype was obtained from a human donor with active COVID-19. The donor label of this sample is uncertain. The chain carries TRBV6-2 or TRBV6-3 and TRBJ2-7; 7 bases map to TRBD2. The material sequenced was peripheral blood. The CDR3: CASTPTLASGPYEQYF. CDR3 nucleotide sequence: TGTGCCAGCACCCCTACCCTGGCTAGCGGACCCTACGAGCAGTACTTC.